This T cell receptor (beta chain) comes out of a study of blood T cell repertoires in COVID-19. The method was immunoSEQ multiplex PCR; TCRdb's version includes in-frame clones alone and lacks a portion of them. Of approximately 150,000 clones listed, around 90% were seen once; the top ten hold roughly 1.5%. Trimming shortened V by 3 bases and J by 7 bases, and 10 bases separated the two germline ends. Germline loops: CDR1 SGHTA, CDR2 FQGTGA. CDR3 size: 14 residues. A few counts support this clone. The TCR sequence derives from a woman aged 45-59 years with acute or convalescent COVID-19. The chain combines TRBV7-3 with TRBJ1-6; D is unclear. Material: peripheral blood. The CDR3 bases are TGTGCCAGCAGCTTCGGAGGGTGGAATTCACCCCTCCACTTT. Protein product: CASSFGGWNSPLHF.